The rows below give T cell receptor beta chains drawn from one sample of a study of T cells in Graves' hyperthyroidism and ophthalmopathy. TCRdb independently ran MiXCR on the multiplex PCR reads; one entry per CDR3 protein. The sample includes a few hundred thousand distinct CDR3 sequences, 16% of them seen just once. Source material: blood. These receptors all stem from a woman between 40 and 50 years old with Graves' ophthalmopathy. CDR3s include the opening cysteine and the closing phenylalanine or tryptophan. The D gene is left open where the match is weak. Not all rows give a size; the values are once, few, many and, for expanded clones, a class.

>.|TRBJ1-4|TRBD1|TRBV20-1
CSARRLRDRGEEKLFF
TGCAGTGCTAGACGGCTCCGGGACAGGGGTGAAGAAAAACTGTTTTTT
>many|TRBJ1-2|.|TRBV18
CASSPSPVEGYTF
TGTGCCAGCTCACCAAGCCCGGTTGAAGGCTACACCTTC
>many|TRBJ2-7|TRBD2|TRBV20-1
CSALKLAGPSYEQYF
TGCAGTGCTCTTAAACTAGCGGGCCCCTCCTACGAGCAGTACTTC
>many|TRBJ2-7|TRBD2|TRBV18
CASSPSGGTSYEQYF
TGTGCCAGCTCACCCTCGGGAGGCACCTCCTACGAGCAGTACTTC
>many|TRBJ2-1|TRBD2|TRBV7-9
CASSSLAGGPKEQFF
TGTGCCAGCAGCTCCCTAGCGGGGGGGCCGAAAGAGCAGTTCTTC
>many|TRBJ2-5|.|TRBV10-3
CAISESWEETQYF
TGTGCCATCAGTGAGTCGTGGGAAGAGACCCAGTACTTC
>many|TRBJ2-7|.|TRBV20-1
CSAHATGRGEQYF
TGCAGTGCGCACGCGACCGGCCGGGGCGAGCAGTACTTC
>many|TRBJ1-2|.|TRBV5-1
CASSFLGVGSGYTF
TGCGCCAGCAGCTTTTTGGGAGTTGGGAGTGGCTACACCTTC
>many|TRBJ2-3|.|TRBV20-1
CSARLAGRGDTQYF
TGCAGTGCTAGGCTGGCGGGGCGGGGAGATACGCAGTATTTT
>few|TRBJ2-3|.|TRBV5-1
CASSPGSRIDTQYF
TGCGCCAGCAGCCCCGGGAGTCGGATTGATACGCAGTATTTT
>many|TRBJ2-1|.|TRBV7-9
CASTGAYNEQFF
TGTGCCAGCACGGGGGCCTACAATGAGCAGTTCTTC
>many|TRBJ2-7|.|TRBV12-3/TRBV12-4
CASSLRFGRQYYEQYF
TGTGCCAGCAGTTTACGGTTCGGCAGACAATACTACGAGCAGTACTTC
>many|TRBJ2-4|.|TRBV28
CASSSGLLNIQYF
TGTGCCAGCAGTTCGGGACTCCTAAACATTCAGTACTTC
>.|TRBJ1-2|TRBD1|TRBV7-9
CASTIDREGGYTF
TGTGCCAGCACCATCGACAGGGAAGGCGGCTACACCTTC
>few|TRBJ2-3|TRBD2|TRBV5-1
CASSWGAGASTDTQYF
TGCGCCAGCAGCTGGGGAGCGGGAGCTAGCACAGATACGCAGTATTTT
>many|TRBJ2-5|.|TRBV10-3
CAITSTGFETQYF
TGTGCCATCACCTCAACAGGGTTCGAGACCCAGTACTTC
>many|TRBJ2-1|TRBD1|TRBV12-3/TRBV12-4
CASNLPGQGSYNEQFF
TGTGCCAGCAACTTACCGGGACAGGGTTCCTACAATGAGCAGTTCTTC
>many|TRBJ1-3|.|TRBV18
CASSPRDTSGNTIYF
TGTGCCAGCTCACCACGGGACACCTCTGGAAACACCATATATTTT
>many|TRBJ1-5|.|TRBV2
CASSTHKDQPQHF
TGTGCCAGCAGTACTCACAAGGATCAGCCCCAGCATTTT
>few|TRBJ2-2|.|TRBV4-2
CASSVELGTGELFF
TGTGCCAGCAGTGTAGAACTGGGCACCGGGGAGCTGTTTTTT
>.|TRBJ1-1|TRBD1|TRBV10-3
CAISEGTGREVTEAFF
TGTGCCATCAGTGAGGGGACAGGGCGAGAGGTCACTGAAGCTTTCTTT
>many|TRBJ1-1|.|TRBV30
CAWRRERAEAFF
TGTGCCTGGAGGAGGGAAAGGGCTGAAGCTTTCTTT
>once|TRBJ2-3|TRBD1|TRBV5-1
CASSSEQGAGTDTQYF
TGCGCCAGCAGCTCGGAACAGGGGGCCGGCACAGATACGCAGTATTTT
>many|TRBJ2-1|TRBD2|TRBV28
CASSLFTSGRRDEQFF
TGTGCCAGCAGCCTATTTACTAGCGGGAGGCGGGATGAGCAGTTCTTC
>.|TRBJ1-3|.|TRBV6-1
CASGVHGNTIYF
TGTGCCAGCGGGGTTCATGGAAACACCATATATTTT
>many|TRBJ2-1|TRBD1|TRBV20-1
CSAERRQGPNEQFF
TGCAGTGCTGAGAGGAGACAGGGACCCAATGAGCAGTTCTTC
>.|TRBJ2-3|TRBD2|TRBV20-1
CSASGLASDTQYF
TGCAGTGCTTCGGGACTAGCCTCAGATACGCAGTATTTT
>.|TRBJ2-3|TRBD2|TRBV18
CASSPAVVAGGQDTQYF
TGTGCCAGCTCACCAGCCGTGGTAGCGGGGGGGCAAGATACGCAGTATTTT
>once|TRBJ2-7|.|TRBV12-3/TRBV12-4
CASRGQWVEQYF
TGTGCCAGCAGAGGACAGTGGGTCGAGCAGTACTTC
>.|TRBJ2-5|.|TRBV2
CASSPGIQGTQYF
TGTGCCAGCAGTCCGGGGATTCAAGGGACCCAGTACTTC
>.|TRBJ1-4|TRBD1|TRBV2
CASRDGTGAEKLFF
TGTGCCAGCAGAGACGGGACAGGGGCTGAAAAACTGTTTTTT
>.|TRBJ2-7|.|TRBV6-2/TRBV6-3
CASSYADPRFLVRVEQYF
TGTGCCAGCAGTTACGCAGACCCCCGATTCCTTGTGAGGGTCGAGCAGTACTTC
>few|TRBJ1-2|.|TRBV10-3
CAIRRDGNYGYTF
TGTGCCATCAGAAGAGACGGGAACTATGGCTACACCTTC
>.|TRBJ1-2|TRBD1|TRBV2
CASSDTGQGYGYTF
TGTGCCAGCAGTGATACGGGACAGGGCTATGGCTACACCTTC
>many|TRBJ2-5|.|TRBV2
CASSVYGSQETQYF
TGTGCCAGCAGTGTGTATGGAAGCCAAGAGACCCAGTACTTC
>.|TRBJ2-1|TRBD2|TRBV20-1
CSASPGGRPINEQFF
TGCAGTGCTAGTCCGGGGGGGAGACCGATAAATGAGCAGTTCTTC
>.|TRBJ2-7|.|TRBV7-9
CASSLSEEYSYEQYF
TGTGCCAGCAGCTTAAGTGAGGAATACTCCTACGAGCAGTACTTC
>.|TRBJ2-6|TRBD1|TRBV24-1
CATSDTGDGANVLTF
TGTGCCACCAGTGATACAGGGGATGGGGCCAACGTCCTGACTTTC
>.|TRBJ1-1|.|TRBV29-1
CSVERPLNTEAFF
TGCAGCGTTGAAAGACCGTTGAACACTGAAGCTTTCTTT
>.|TRBJ2-6|.|TRBV6-1
CASSRGSGSSGANVLTF
TGTGCCAGCAGCCGGGGGTCAGGGTCCTCTGGGGCCAACGTCCTGACTTTC
>many|TRBJ2-1|TRBD2|TRBV2
CASNRESGGNSEQFF
TGTGCCAGCAACAGAGAGTCGGGGGGGAATAGCGAGCAGTTCTTC
>many|TRBJ1-2|.|TRBV7-2
CASSLDLLANYGYTF
TGTGCCAGCAGCTTGGACCTCTTAGCTAACTATGGCTACACCTTC
>many|TRBJ2-5|TRBD1|TRBV30
CAWSVGQGGRQETQYF
TGTGCCTGGAGTGTAGGACAGGGCGGTCGGCAAGAGACCCAGTACTTC
>many|TRBJ2-3|.|TRBV6-5
CASSYFGRPDTQYF
TGTGCCAGCAGTTACTTCGGACGCCCCGATACGCAGTATTTT
>.|TRBJ2-5|.|TRBV6-1
CASRQVGGAQETQYF
TGTGCCAGCAGGCAGGTTGGGGGGGCCCAAGAGACCCAGTACTTC
>many|TRBJ2-3|TRBD1|TRBV28
CASTSMGQGTDTQYF
TGTGCCAGCACCTCAATGGGACAGGGCACAGATACGCAGTATTTT
>many|TRBJ1-6|TRBD1|TRBV18
CASTPGQGFNSPLHF
TGTGCCAGCACCCCGGGACAGGGGTTTAATTCACCCCTCCACTTT
>many|TRBJ2-1|.|TRBV2
CASSEEIGAYNEQFF
TGTGCCAGCAGTGAAGAAATAGGGGCCTACAATGAGCAGTTCTTC
>few|TRBJ2-2|TRBD2|TRBV28
CASSLSAGGNTGELFF
TGTGCCAGCAGTTTATCAGCGGGAGGGAACACCGGGGAGCTGTTTTTT
>.|TRBJ2-1|TRBD2|TRBV30
CAWAGGPPNEQFF
TGTGCCTGGGCGGGGGGGCCCCCCAATGAGCAGTTCTTC
>many|TRBJ2-1|.|TRBV27
CASSIRVGSYNEQFF
TGTGCCAGCAGCATCAGGGTAGGCTCCTACAATGAGCAGTTCTTC
>.|TRBJ1-4|.|TRBV7-9
CASSFFLGEDEKLFF
TGTGCCAGCAGCTTTTTCTTAGGGGAGGACGAAAAACTGTTTTTT
>many|TRBJ1-1|TRBD1|TRBV3-1
CASSQRTGYSEAFF
TGTGCCAGCAGCCAGAGGACAGGGTATTCTGAAGCTTTCTTT